This passage covers 17 T cell receptor beta chains from one sample sequenced in a study of blood T cell repertoires in COVID-19. Sequencing used immunoSEQ multiplex PCR; TCRdb keeps in-frame clones, though not all of them. The sample gives nearly 65,000 clones, roughly four fifths of which show up once; less than 15% is in the top ten. The sequenced sample consisted of peripheral blood. The receptors were gathered from a human donor in a cohort sampled during active COVID-19.

The V call is TRBV19, the J call TRBJ2-7; D may be TRBD2 (6 bases). This CDR3 has 15 residues. CDR1 and CDR2 (germline): LNHDA, SQIVND (reference sequence). V was cut by 5 bases and J by 5 bases, with 19 bases left in between. The CDR3 spells CASSPRGGIGDEQYF. The CDR3 region has the DNA TGTGCCAGTAGTCCCCGAGGCGGGATAGGGGACGAGCAGTACTTC.

The chain recombines TRBV18 with TRBJ1-6; tentative D call: TRBD1 (5 bases). The V gene lost 4 bases and the J gene lost 8 bases, with 9 bases spanning the gap. Germline CDR1 reads KGHSH; CDR2 reads LQKENI. CDR3 length: 13 residues. The CDR3 loop reads CASSQDNYSPLHF. CDR3 coding DNA: TGTGCCAGCTCACAGGACAACTATTCACCCCTCCACTTT.

This sequence joins TRBV5-5 and TRBJ1-1; TRBD1 matches at 7 bases. Germline CDR1 is SGHKS and CDR2 is YYEKEE (reference sequence). V trimming: 0 bases; J trimming: 11 bases; junction bases outside the gene matches: 7. This CDR3 has 13 amino acids. CDR3 residues: CASSLAGTESAFF. In DNA form, the CDR3 reads TGTGCCAGCAGCTTGGCCGGGACAGAGAGCGCTTTCTTT. Combining the CDR3 with reference TRBV5-5 and TRBJ1-1 gives the whole variable domain DAGVTQSPTHLIKTRGQQVTLRCSPISGHKSVSWYQQVLGQGPQFIFQYYEKEERGRGNFPDRFSARQFPNYSSELNVNALLLGDSALYLCASSLAGTESAFFGQGTRLTVV.

The V gene is TRBV6-5, the J gene TRBJ1-2, with D perhaps matching TRBD1 (5 bases). Germline V gene sequence: CDR1 MNHEY, CDR2 SVGAGI. This CDR3 spans 14 amino acids. Deletions cut 8 bases from V and 1 base from J, with 14 bases between. The CDR3 DNA sequence: TGTGCCAGCGTCTGGGGGGGATATAACTATGGCTACACCTTC. Translation gives CASVWGGYNYGYTF.

V usage is TRBV5-6 and J usage is TRBJ2-1; D uncertain. Germline CDR1 is SGHDT and CDR2 is YYEEEE. V was pared by 0 bases and J by 2 bases, with 6 bases between. The CDR3 contains 14 residues. The CDR3 reads CASSLDTTYNEQFF. DNA of the CDR3: TGTGCCAGCAGCTTGGACACCACCTACAATGAGCAGTTCTTC. Full variable domain (missing parts from reference TRBV5-6 and TRBJ2-1): DAGVTQSPTHLIKTRGQQVTLRCSPKSGHDTVSWYQQALGQGPQFIFQYYEEEERQRGNFPDRFSGHQFPNYSSELNVNALLLGDSALYLCASSLDTTYNEQFFGPGTRLTVL.

The V and J genes are TRBV29-1 and TRBJ1-2, with D uncertain. The CDR3 is 12 residues long. With 3 bases removed from V and 2 bases from J, the gap between germline ends came to 7 bases. CDR1 is SQVTM, CDR2 ANQGSEA, per germline. The CDR3 loop reads CSVDSLNYGYTF. CDR3 DNA sequence: TGCAGCGTTGATTCCCTCAACTATGGCTACACCTTC.

The chain links TRBV6-5 to TRBJ1-3; D call uncertain. Trimming took off 7 bases at V and 1 base at J, with 11 bases between the two ends. Germline values: CDR1 MNHEY, CDR2 SVGAGI. This CDR3 comprises 14 residues. The CDR3 DNA follows: TGTGCCAGCACCGAACGAGGGTCTGGAAACACCATATATTTT. Its protein product is CASTERGSGNTIYF.

The rearrangement uses TRBV27 and TRBJ2-2; TRBD2 matches at 12 bases. Germline trimming cut 5 bases from V and 4 bases from J; bases unmatched to any gene: 8. CDR1 is MNHEY, CDR2 SMNVEV, per germline (reference sequence). This CDR3 has 17 amino acids. For the CDR3, the DNA is TGTGCCAGCAGTATCGGACTAGCGGGGCTGAGCACCGGGGAGCTGTTTTTT. Translated: CASSIGLAGLSTGELFF.

This clone has just a few counts. The V call is TRBV11-2, the J call TRBJ1-5, with 10 bases matching TRBD1. The CDR3 totals 15 residues. From germline, CDR1 is SGHAT and CDR2 FQNNGV. V gave up 3 bases and J gave up 7 bases; unmatched junction bases: 6. This CDR3 is CASSFGTGVGQPQHF. CDR3 in DNA: TGTGCCAGCAGCTTCGGGACAGGGGTTGGACAGCCCCAGCATTTT.

The CDR3, as DNA: TGTGCCAGCAGTTACTCCCGGGATTACGAGCAGTACTTC. Protein product: CASSYSRDYEQYF. The gene calls are TRBV6-5 and TRBJ2-7; weak D call: TRBD2 (5 bases). Trimming cost V 0 bases and J 4 bases, with 7 bases left between them. The CDR3 is 13 amino acids. In germline, CDR1 is MNHEY, CDR2 SVGAGI.

Within the sample, this clone is medium-sized. Other DNA sequences in this specimen translate into the identical CDR3. The rearrangement links TRBV24-1 to TRBJ1-5, with a weak D call TRBD1 (6 bases). The CDR3 extends over 13 amino acids. Germline CDR1 reads KGHDR; CDR2 reads SFDVKD. V was trimmed by 10 bases and J by 3 bases, leaving 12 bases between them. The CDR3 is CATQGGNNQPQHF. CDR3 nucleotide sequence: TGTGCCACACAGGGAGGGAACAATCAGCCCCAGCATTTT.

This clone was seen more than once but under ten times. This chain connects TRBV28 to TRBJ2-7; 9 bases are a match to TRBD1. This CDR3 has 14 amino acids. Trimming at V came to 6 bases and at J to 6 bases, leaving 9 bases not matched to a gene. Germline values: CDR1 MDHEN, CDR2 SYDVKM. CDR3 coding DNA: TGTGCCAGCAGGGGACAGGGTGGGATCGGCGAGCAGTACTTC. This codes for CASRGQGGIGEQYF.

V and J are TRBV3-1 (or the pseudogene TRBV3-2) and TRBJ2-7, with D unclear. The CDR3 totals 15 residues. V was shortened by 4 bases and J by 6 bases, with 19 bases between the two germline ends. Per germline, CDR1 LGHDT and CDR2 YNNKEL (reference sequence). CDR3 residues: CASSPSRRFGFEQYF. Written as DNA, the CDR3 is TGTGCCAGCAGCCCTTCTCGACGGTTCGGGTTCGAGCAGTACTTC.

The V gene is TRBV29-1, the J gene TRBJ2-3, with D possibly being TRBD2 (7 bases). The CDR3 extends over 15 amino acids. Germline V lookup: CDR1 SQVTM, CDR2 ANQGSEA. V was clipped by 7 bases and J by 3 bases, with 20 bases between them. For the CDR3, the DNA is TGCAGCGCCGGGACCCAGGGGAGGGGGACAGATACGCAGTATTTT. Protein product: CSAGTQGRGTDTQYF.

The chain employs TRBV6-6 and TRBJ2-3; D gene unclear. Trimming took 7 bases from V and 0 from J, leaving 17 bases between them. The CDR3 extends over 16 amino acids. The germline V gene has CDR1 MNHNY and CDR2 SVGAGI (reference sequence). This CDR3 reads CASMSSRVASTDTQYF. The DNA for the CDR3 is TGTGCCAGCATGTCGAGCCGGGTAGCTAGCACAGATACGCAGTATTTT.

This clone was detected a few times. This rearrangement joins TRBV5-1 to TRBJ1-1; tentative D call: TRBD1 (6 bases). The CDR3 covers 15 residues. Trimming cost V 4 bases and J 0 bases, with 13 bases left between them. Germline V gives CDR1 SGHRS, CDR2 YFSETQ. DNA of the CDR3: TGCGCCAGCAGCGTCCAGGGGACCATGAACACTGAAGCTTTCTTT. It translates to CASSVQGTMNTEAFF.

V is TRBV19 and J is TRBJ1-5; the match to TRBD1 covers 7 bases. The length of the CDR3 is 13 residues. CDR1 and CDR2 (germline): LNHDA, SQIVND (reference sequence). Trimming took 7 bases from V and 7 from J; bases not matched to a gene: 7. The CDR3 region has the DNA TGTGCCAGTACGGGACAGCCTACCCAGCCCCAGCATTTT. It yields the protein CASTGQPTQPQHF.